This paragraph reports one TCR beta chain. What it binds is unknown. V shed 0 bases and J shed 0 bases, with 4 bases lying between them. From germline, CDR1 is SGDLS and CDR2 YYNGEE. The CDR3 covers 14 residues. Sequenced by immunoSEQ multiplex PCR; TCRdb stores in-frame clones only, minus some. The sample contains approximately 100,000 clones, over 85% of which appear only once. The sample originates from a study of a mutant IDH1 vaccine in newly diagnosed glioma. Study background: Pretreatment consisted of radiotherapy, temozolomide, or both, with most receiving both.

Noted time point: week 47, end of study. Vaccination comprised doses that each held 300 ug of mutant IDH1 20-mer peptide, plus topical imiquimod. Patients were given eight vaccinations, scheduled in weeks 1, 3, 5, 7, 11, 15, 19 and 23. V is TRBV9 and J is TRBJ1-3; D unresolved. The sequenced sample was PBMCs, obtained from a glioma patient whose treatment included an IDH1 peptide vaccine. The clonotype comes from a woman aged 45-60 years with glioma. CDR3 sequence: CASSVALSGNTIYF. The CDR3 nucleotides are TGTGCCAGCAGCGTAGCCCTCTCTGGAAACACCATATATTTT.